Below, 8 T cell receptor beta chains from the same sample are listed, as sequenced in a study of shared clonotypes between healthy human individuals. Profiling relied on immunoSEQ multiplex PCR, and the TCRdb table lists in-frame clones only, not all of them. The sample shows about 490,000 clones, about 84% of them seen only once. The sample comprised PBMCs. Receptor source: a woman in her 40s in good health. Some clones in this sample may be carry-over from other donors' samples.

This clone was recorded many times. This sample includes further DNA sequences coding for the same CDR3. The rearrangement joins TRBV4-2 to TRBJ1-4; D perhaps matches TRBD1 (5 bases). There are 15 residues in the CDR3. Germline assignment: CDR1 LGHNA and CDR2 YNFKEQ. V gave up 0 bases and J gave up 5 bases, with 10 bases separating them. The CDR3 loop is CASSQDGAENEKLFF. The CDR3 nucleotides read TGTGCCAGCAGCCAAGACGGGGCAGAAAATGAAAAACTGTTTTTT.

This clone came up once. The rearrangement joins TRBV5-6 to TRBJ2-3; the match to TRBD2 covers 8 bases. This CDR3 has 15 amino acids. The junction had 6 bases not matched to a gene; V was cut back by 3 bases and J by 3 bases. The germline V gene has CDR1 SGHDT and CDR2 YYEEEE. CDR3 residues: CASSSGRVWTDTQYF. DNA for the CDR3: TGTGCCAGCAGCTCCGGGAGGGTTTGGACAGATACGCAGTATTTT.

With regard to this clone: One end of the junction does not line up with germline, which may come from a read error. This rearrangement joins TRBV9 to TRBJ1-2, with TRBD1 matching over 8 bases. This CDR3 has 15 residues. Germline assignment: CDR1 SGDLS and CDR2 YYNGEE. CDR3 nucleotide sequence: TGTGCCAGCAGCGTTTCCGGACAGGGCATTGATGGTTACACCTTC. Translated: CASSVSGQGIDGYTF.

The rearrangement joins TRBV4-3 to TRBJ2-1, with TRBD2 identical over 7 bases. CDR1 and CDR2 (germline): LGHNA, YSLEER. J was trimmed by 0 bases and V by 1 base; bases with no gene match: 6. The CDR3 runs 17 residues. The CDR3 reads CASSQVWLADSYNEQFF. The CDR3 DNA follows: TGCGCCAGCAGCCAAGTTTGGCTAGCGGACTCCTACAATGAGCAGTTCTTC.

The CDR3 is CASSFLAASYGYTF. In nucleotides, the CDR3 is TGTGCCAGCAGTTTTTTAGCAGCGAGCTATGGCTACACCTTC. This chain joins TRBV2 and TRBJ1-2; D unresolved. From germline, CDR1 is SNHLY and CDR2 FYNNEI. V shed 5 bases and J shed 4 bases, with 14 bases lying between them. This CDR3 contains 14 residues.

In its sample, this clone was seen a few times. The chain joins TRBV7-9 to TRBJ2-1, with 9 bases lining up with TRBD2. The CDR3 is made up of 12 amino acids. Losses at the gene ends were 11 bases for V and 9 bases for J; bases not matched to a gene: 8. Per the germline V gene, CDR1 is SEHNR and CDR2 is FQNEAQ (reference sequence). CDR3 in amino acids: CAGSSGTVEQFF. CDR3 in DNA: TGTGCCGGCTCTAGCGGGACGGTTGAGCAGTTCTTC.

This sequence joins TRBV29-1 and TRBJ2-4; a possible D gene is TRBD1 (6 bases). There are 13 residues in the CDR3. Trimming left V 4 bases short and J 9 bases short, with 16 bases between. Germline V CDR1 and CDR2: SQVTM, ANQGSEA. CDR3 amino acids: CSVGEGGAAIQYF. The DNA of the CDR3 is TGCAGCGTTGGGGAAGGGGGTGCGGCCATTCAGTACTTC.

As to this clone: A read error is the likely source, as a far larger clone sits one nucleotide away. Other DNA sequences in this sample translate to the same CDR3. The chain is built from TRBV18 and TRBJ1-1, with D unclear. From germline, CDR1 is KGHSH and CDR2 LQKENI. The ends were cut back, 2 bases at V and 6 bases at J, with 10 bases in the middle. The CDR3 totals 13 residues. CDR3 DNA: TGTGCCAGCTCACCAACGGCTAACGCTGAAGCTTTCTTT. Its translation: CASSPTANAEAFF.